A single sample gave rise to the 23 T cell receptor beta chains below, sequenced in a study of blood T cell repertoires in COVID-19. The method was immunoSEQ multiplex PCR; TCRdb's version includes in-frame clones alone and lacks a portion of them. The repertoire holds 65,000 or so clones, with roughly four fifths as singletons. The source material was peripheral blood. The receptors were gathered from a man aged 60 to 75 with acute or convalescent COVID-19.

The CDR3 DNA is TGTGCCAGCAGCTTAAAGGGGACAGGCCACCAAGAGACCCAGTACTTC. It yields the protein CASSLKGTGHQETQYF. V is TRBV7-3 and J is TRBJ2-5; TRBD1 aligns across 8 bases. Germline values: CDR1 SGHTA, CDR2 FQGTGA. CDR3 length equals 16 residues. The J segment lost 0 bases and the V segment lost 1 base, leaving 4 bases of the junction unmatched.

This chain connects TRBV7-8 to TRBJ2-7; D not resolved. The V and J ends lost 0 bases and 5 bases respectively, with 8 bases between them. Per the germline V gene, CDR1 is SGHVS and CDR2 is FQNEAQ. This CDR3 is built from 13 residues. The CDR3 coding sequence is TGTGCCAGCAGCTTAGCGGTTCTACACGAGCAGTACTTC. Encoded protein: CASSLAVLHEQYF.

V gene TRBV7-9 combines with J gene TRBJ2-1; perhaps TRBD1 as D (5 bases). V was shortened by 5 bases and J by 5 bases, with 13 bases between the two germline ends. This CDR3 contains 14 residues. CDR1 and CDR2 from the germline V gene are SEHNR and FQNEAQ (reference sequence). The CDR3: CASSQTETNNEQFF. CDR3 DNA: TGTGCCAGCAGCCAGACAGAGACGAACAATGAGCAGTTCTTC.

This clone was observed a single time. The CDR3 DNA is TGCAGTGCTAGTCGGGGGGGTATTCAGCCCCAGCATTTT. Translating gives CSASRGGIQPQHF. This rearrangement joins TRBV20-1 to TRBJ1-5; possibly TRBD1 for D (5 bases). This CDR3 has 13 residues. The ends were cut back, 3 bases at V and 6 bases at J, with 12 bases in the middle. In germline, CDR1 is DFQATT, CDR2 SNEGSKA (reference sequence).

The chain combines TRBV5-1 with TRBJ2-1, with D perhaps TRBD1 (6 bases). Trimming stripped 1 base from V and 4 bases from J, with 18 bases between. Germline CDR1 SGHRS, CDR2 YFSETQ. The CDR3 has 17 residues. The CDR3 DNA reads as TGCGCCAGCAGCTTGACAGGGATAGGCCTCTCGTACAATGAGCAGTTCTTC. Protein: CASSLTGIGLSYNEQFF.

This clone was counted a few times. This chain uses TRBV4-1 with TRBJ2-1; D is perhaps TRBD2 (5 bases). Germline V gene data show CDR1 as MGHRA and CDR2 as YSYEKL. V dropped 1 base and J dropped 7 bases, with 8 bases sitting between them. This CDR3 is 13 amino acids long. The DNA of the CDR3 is TGCGCCAGCAGCCAAGTCCTAGCTAATGAGCAGTTCTTC. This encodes CASSQVLANEQFF.

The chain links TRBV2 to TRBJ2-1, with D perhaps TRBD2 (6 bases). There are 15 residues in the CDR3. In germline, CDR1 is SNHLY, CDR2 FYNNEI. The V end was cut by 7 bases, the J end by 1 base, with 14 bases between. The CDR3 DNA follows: TGTGCCAGCACCGCGGGACGTCCGTCCTACAATGAGCAGTTCTTC. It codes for CASTAGRPSYNEQFF.

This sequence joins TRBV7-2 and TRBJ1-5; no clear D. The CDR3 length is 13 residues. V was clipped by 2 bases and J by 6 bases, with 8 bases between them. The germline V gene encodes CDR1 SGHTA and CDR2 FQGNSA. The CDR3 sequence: CASSLSRVQPQHF. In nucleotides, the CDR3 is TGTGCCAGCAGCTTATCCCGGGTTCAGCCCCAGCATTTT.

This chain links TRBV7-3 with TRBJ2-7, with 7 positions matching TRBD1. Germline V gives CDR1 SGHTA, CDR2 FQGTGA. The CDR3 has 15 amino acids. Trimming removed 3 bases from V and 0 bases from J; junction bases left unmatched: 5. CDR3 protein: CASSFGQVSSYEQYF. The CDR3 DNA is TGTGCCAGCAGCTTCGGACAGGTCAGCTCCTACGAGCAGTACTTC.

The DNA for the CDR3 is TGTGCCAGCTCACCACGACTCACGGAGGAGACCCAGTACTTC. Amino acids: CASSPRLTEETQYF. The chain carries TRBV18 and TRBJ2-5, with D hard to call. Germline CDR1 KGHSH, CDR2 LQKENI. The CDR3 contains 14 residues. V lost 1 base to trimming and J lost 5 bases, with 11 bases between them.

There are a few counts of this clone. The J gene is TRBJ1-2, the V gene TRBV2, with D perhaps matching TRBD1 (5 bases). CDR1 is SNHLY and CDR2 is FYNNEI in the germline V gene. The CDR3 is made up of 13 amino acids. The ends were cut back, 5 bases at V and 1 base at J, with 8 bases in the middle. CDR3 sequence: CASSRDSNYGYTF. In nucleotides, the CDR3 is TGTGCCAGCAGTCGAGACAGTAACTATGGCTACACCTTC.

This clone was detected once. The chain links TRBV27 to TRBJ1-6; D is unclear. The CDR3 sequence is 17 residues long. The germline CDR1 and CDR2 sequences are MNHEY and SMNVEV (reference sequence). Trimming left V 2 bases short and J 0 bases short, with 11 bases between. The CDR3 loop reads CASSLGEPSSYNSPLHF. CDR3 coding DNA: TGTGCCAGCAGTTTAGGGGAGCCGAGCTCCTATAATTCACCCCTCCACTTT.

The CDR3 region has the DNA TGTGCCATTCACTCAGGGACCGGGGAGCTGTTTTTT. It encodes CAIHSGTGELFF. The chain carries TRBV28 and TRBJ2-2; a possible D gene is TRBD1 (5 bases). V lost 10 bases and J 5 bases, leaving 11 bases between the germline ends. The CDR3 is 12 residues long. Germline V lookup: CDR1 MDHEN, CDR2 SYDVKM.

The CDR3 region has the DNA TGTGCCAGCAGCTTAGAGGGAGCCTACAATGAGCAGTTCTTC. Translating gives CASSLEGAYNEQFF. The chain combines TRBV7-9 with TRBJ2-1; tentatively, D is TRBD2 (5 bases). Trimming shortened V by 1 base and J by 2 bases, and 6 bases separated the two germline ends. Per the germline V gene, CDR1 is SEHNR and CDR2 is FQNEAQ (reference sequence). The length of the CDR3 is 14 residues.

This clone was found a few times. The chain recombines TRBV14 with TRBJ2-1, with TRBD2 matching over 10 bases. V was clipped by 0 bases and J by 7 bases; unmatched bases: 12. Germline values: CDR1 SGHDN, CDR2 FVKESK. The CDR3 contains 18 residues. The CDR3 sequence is CASSQDPVASGGQNEQFF. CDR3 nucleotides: TGTGCCAGCAGCCAAGATCCAGTAGCTAGCGGGGGCCAAAATGAGCAGTTCTTC.

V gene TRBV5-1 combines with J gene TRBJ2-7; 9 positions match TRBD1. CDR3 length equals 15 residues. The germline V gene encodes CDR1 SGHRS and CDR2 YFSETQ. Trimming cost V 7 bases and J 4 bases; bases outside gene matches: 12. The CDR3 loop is CASRYRQGEGYEQYF. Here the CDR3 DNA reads TGCGCCAGCCGTTACCGACAGGGGGAAGGGTACGAGCAGTACTTC.

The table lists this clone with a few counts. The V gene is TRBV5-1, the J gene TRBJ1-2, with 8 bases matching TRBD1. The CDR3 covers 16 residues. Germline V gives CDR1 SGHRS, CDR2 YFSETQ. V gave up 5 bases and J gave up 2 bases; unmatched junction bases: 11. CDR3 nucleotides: TGCGCCAGCAGGGCCTTCTACAGGGGGACCAACTATGGCTACACCTTC. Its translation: CASRAFYRGTNYGYTF.

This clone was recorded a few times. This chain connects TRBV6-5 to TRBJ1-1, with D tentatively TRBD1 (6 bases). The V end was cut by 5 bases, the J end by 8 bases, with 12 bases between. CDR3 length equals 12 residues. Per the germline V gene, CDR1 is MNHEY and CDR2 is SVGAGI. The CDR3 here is CASSILQGEAFF. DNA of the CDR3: TGTGCCAGCAGTATATTACAGGGCGAAGCTTTCTTT.

The CDR3 nucleotides are TGCAGCGTCAGGGATTACACTGAAGCTTTCTTT. This translates into CSVRDYTEAFF. This rearrangement joins TRBV29-1 to TRBJ1-1, with D maybe TRBD1 (5 bases). The CDR3 totals 11 residues. Trimming removed 6 bases from V and 3 bases from J, with 8 bases in between. Germline V gene data show CDR1 as SQVTM and CDR2 as ANQGSEA.

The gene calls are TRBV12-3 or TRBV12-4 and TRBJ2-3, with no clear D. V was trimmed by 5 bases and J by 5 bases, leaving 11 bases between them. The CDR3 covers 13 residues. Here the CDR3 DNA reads TGTGCCAGCAGTCCCCGACTGCAAGATACGCAGTATTTT. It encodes CASSPRLQDTQYF.

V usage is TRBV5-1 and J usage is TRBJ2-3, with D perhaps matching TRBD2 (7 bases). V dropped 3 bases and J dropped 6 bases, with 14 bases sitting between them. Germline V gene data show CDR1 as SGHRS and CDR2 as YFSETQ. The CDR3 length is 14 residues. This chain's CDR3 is CASSSQGRGDTQYF. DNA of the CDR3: TGCGCCAGCAGCTCCCAGGGGAGGGGGGATACGCAGTATTTT.

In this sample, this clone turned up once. CDR3 protein: CAWSVYSGVRNEQFF. The CDR3 DNA is TGTGCCTGGAGTGTTTATAGCGGGGTCCGCAATGAGCAGTTCTTC. This chain uses TRBV30 with TRBJ2-1; 8 nucleotides line up with TRBD2. V was pared by 0 bases and J by 6 bases, with 7 bases of the junction left unmatched. The CDR3 contains 15 residues. Germline V gives CDR1 GTSNPN, CDR2 SVGIG (reference sequence).

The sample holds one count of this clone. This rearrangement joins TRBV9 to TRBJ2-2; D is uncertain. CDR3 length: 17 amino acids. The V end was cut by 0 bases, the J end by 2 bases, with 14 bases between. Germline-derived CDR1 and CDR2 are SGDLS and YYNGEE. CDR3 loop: CASSVAWASPNTGELFF. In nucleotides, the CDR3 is TGTGCCAGCAGCGTAGCTTGGGCGTCTCCTAACACCGGGGAGCTGTTTTTT.